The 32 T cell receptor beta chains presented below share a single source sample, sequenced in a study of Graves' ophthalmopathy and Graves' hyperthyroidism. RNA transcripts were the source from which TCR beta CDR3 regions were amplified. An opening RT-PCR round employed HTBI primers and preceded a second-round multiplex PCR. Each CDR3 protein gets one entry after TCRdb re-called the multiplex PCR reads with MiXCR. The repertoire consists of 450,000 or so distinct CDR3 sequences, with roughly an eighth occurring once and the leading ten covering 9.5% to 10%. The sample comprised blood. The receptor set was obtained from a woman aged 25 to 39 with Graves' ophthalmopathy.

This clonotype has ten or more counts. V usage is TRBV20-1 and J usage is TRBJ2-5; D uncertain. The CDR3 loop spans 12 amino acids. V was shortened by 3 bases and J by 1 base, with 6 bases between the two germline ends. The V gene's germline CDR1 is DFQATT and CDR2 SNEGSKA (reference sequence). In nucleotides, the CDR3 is TGCAGTGCTAGCGACGGCCAAGAGACCCAGTACTTC. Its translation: CSASDGQETQYF.

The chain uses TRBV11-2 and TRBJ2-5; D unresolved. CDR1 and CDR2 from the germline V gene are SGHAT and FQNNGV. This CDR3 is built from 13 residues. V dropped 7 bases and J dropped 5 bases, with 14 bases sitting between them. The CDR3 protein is CASNLGPGETQYF. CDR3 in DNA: TGTGCCAGCAACCTGGGTCCCGGGGAGACCCAGTACTTC.

The CDR3 DNA reads as TGTGCCAGCCTTATGGCGGGATTGGGTGATACGCAGTATTTT. It encodes CASLMAGLGDTQYF. The genes are TRBV5-5 and TRBJ2-3, with D perhaps matching TRBD2 (6 bases). This CDR3 comprises 14 residues. Germline lookup yields CDR1 SGHKS and CDR2 YYEKEE (reference sequence). The V and J ends lost 7 bases and 6 bases respectively, with 18 bases between them.

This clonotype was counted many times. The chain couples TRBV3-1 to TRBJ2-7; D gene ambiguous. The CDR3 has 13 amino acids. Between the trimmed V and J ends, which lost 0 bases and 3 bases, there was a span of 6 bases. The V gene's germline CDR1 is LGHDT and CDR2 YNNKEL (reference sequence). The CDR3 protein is CASSQDWNYEQYF. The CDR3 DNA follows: TGTGCCAGCAGCCAAGACTGGAACTACGAGCAGTACTTC.

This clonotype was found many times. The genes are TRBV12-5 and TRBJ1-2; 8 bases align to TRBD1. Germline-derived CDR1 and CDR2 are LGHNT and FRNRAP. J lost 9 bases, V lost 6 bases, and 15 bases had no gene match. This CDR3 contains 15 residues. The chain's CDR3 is CASGPSDRGRHSYTF. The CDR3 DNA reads TGTGCTAGTGGCCCGTCCGACAGGGGTCGGCATAGCTACACCTTC. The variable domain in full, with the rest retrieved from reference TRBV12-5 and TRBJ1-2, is DARVTQTPRHKVTEMGQEVTMRCQPILGHNTVFWYRQTMMQGLELLAYFRNRAPLDDSGMPKDRFSAEMPDATLATLKIQPSEPRDSAVYFCASGPSDRGRHSYTFGSGTRLTVV.

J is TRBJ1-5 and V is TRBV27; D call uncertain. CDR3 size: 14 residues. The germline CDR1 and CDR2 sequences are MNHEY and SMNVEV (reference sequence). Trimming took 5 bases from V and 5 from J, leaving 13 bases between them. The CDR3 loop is CASSADGLYQPQHF. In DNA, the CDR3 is TGTGCCAGCAGTGCGGACGGCCTTTATCAGCCCCAGCATTTT.

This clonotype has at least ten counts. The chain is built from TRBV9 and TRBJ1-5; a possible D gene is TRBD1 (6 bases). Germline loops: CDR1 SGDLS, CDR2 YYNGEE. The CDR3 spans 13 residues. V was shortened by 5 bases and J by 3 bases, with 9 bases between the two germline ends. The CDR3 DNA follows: TGTGCCAGCAGTACAGGGAACAATCAGCCCCAGCATTTT. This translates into CASSTGNNQPQHF.

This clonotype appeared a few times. CDR3 amino acids: CAQRGQGNSPLHF. DNA for the CDR3: TGTGCCCAGAGAGGGCAGGGAAATTCACCCCTCCACTTT. The V gene is TRBV30, the J gene TRBJ1-6, with D perhaps TRBD1 (5 bases). The CDR3 length is 13 residues. V lost 8 bases and J 7 bases, leaving 15 bases between the germline ends. Germline V gives CDR1 GTSNPN, CDR2 SVGIG (reference sequence).

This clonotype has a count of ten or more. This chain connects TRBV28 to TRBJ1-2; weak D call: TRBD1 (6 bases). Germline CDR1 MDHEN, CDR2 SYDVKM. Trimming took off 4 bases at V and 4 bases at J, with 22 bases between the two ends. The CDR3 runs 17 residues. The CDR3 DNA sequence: TGTGCCAGCAGTTCTTACGGGGGCAATCCCTCCCCCTATGGCTACACCTTC. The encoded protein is CASSSYGGNPSPYGYTF.

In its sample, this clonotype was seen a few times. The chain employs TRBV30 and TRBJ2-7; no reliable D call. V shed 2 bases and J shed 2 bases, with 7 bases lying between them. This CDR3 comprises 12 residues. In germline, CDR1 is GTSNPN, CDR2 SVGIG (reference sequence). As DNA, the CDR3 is TGTGCCTGGAGTCAGAACACCTACGAGCAGTACTTC. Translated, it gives CAWSQNTYEQYF.

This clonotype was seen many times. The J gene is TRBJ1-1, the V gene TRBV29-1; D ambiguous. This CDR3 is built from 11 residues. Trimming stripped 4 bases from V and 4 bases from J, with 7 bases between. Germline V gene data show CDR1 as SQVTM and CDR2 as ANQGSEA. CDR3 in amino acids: CSVVEITEAFF. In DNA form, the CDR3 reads TGCAGCGTTGTTGAAATCACTGAAGCTTTCTTT.

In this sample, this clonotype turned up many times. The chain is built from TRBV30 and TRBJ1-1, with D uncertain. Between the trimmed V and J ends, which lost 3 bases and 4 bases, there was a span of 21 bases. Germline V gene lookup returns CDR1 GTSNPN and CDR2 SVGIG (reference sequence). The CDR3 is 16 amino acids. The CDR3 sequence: CAWSSVGFGMSTEAFF. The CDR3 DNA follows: TGTGCCTGGAGCTCCGTCGGGTTCGGGATGAGCACTGAAGCTTTCTTT. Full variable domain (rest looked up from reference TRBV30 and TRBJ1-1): SQTIHQWPATLVQPVGSPLSLECTVEGTSNPNLYWYRQAAGRGLQLLFYSVGIGQISSEVPQNLSASRPQDRQFILSSKKLLLSDSGFYLCAWSSVGFGMSTEAFFGQGTRLTVV.

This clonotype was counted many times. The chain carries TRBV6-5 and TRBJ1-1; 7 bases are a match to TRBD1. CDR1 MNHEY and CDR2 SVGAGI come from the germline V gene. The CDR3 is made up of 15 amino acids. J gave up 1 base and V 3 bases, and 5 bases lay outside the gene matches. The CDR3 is CASSYGGQPNTEAFF. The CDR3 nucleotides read TGTGCCAGCAGTTATGGGGGACAGCCGAACACTGAAGCTTTCTTT.

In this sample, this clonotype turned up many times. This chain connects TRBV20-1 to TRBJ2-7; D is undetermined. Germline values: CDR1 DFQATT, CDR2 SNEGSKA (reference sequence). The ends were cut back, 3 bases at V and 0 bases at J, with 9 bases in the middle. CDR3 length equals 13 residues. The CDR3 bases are TGCAGTGCTAGTGGACGGATCTCCTACGAGCAGTACTTC. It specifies CSASGRISYEQYF.

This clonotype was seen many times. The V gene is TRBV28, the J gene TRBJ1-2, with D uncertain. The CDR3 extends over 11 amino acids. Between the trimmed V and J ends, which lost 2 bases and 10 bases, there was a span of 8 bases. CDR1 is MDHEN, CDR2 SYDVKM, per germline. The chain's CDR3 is CASSLKGVYTF. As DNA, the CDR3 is TGTGCCAGCAGTTTAAAAGGTGTCTACACCTTC.

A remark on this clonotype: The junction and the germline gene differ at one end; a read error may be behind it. DNA of the CDR3: TGTGCCGGCAGTTCGGTTGGTACGCAGTACGAGCAGTACTTC. As protein: CAGSSVGTQYEQYF. The chain links TRBV6-5 to TRBJ2-7; no firm D call. This CDR3 comprises 14 residues. Germline CDR1 and CDR2: MNHEY and SVGAGI.

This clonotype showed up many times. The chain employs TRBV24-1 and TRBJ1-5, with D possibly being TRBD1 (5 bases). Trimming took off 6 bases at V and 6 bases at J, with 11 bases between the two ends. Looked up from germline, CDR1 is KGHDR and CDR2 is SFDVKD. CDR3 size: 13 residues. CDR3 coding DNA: TGTGCCACCAGTAGTCCGAGGGGTCAGCCCCAGCATTTT. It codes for CATSSPRGQPQHF.

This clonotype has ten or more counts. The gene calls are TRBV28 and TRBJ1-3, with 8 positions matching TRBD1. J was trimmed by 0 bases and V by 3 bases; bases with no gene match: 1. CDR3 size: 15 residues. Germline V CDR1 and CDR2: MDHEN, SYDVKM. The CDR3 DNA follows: TGTGCCAGCAGTTTGACAGGGGACTCTGGAAACACCATATATTTT. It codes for CASSLTGDSGNTIYF. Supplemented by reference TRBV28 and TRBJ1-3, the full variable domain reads DVKVTQSSRYLVKRTGEKVFLECVQDMDHENMFWYRQDPGLGLRLIYFSYDVKMKEKGDIPEGYSVSREKKERFSLILESASTNQTSMYLCASSLTGDSGNTIYFGEGSWLTVV.

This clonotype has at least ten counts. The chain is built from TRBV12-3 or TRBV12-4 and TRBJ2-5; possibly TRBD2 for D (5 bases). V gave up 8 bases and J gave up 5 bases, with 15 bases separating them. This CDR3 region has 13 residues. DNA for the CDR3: TGTGCCAGCCGACCAAACATAGCGGAGACCCAGTACTTC. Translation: CASRPNIAETQYF.

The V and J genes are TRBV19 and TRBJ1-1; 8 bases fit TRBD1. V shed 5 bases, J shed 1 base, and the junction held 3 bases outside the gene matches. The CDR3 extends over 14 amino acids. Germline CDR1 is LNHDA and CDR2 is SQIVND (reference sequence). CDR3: CASSGRGPNTEAFF. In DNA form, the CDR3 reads TGTGCCAGTAGTGGCAGGGGGCCGAACACTGAAGCTTTCTTT.

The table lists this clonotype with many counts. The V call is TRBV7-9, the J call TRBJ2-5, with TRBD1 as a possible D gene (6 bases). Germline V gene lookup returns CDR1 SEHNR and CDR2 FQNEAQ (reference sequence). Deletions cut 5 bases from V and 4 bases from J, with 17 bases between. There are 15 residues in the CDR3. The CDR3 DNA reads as TGTGCCAGCAGCGCTAAATCCCAGGGGTCAGAGACCCAGTACTTC. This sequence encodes CASSAKSQGSETQYF.

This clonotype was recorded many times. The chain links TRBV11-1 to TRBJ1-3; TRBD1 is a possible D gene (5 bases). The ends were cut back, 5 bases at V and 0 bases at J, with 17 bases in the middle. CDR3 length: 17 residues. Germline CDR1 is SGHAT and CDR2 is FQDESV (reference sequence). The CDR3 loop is CASSLRQTASSGNTIYF. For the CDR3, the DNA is TGTGCCAGCAGCCTAAGACAGACGGCGAGCTCTGGAAACACCATATATTTT.

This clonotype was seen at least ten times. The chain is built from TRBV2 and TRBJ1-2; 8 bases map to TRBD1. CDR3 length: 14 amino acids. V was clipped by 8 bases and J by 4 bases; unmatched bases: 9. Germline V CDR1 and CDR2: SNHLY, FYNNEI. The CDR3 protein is CASVPGQGAYGYTF. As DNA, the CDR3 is TGTGCCAGCGTCCCTGGACAGGGAGCCTATGGCTACACCTTC.

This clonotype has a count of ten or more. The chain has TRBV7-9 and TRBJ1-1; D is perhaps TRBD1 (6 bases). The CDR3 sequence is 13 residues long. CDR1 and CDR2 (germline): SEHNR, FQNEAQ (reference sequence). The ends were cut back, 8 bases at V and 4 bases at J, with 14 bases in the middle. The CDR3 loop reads CASGIPGVTEAFF. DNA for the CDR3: TGTGCCAGCGGAATCCCAGGGGTCACTGAAGCTTTCTTT.

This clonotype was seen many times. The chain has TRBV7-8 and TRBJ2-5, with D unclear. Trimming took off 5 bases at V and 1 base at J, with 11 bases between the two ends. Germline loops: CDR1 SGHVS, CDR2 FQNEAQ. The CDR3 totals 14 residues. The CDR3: CASSETRVQETQYF. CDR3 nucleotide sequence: TGTGCCAGCAGCGAAACAAGGGTCCAAGAGACCCAGTACTTC.

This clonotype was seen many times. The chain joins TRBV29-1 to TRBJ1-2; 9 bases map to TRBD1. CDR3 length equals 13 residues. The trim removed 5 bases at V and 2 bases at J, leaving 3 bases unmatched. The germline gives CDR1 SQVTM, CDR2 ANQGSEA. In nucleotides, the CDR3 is TGCAGCGTTCGGACAGGGGCCAACTATGGCTACACCTTC. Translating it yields CSVRTGANYGYTF.

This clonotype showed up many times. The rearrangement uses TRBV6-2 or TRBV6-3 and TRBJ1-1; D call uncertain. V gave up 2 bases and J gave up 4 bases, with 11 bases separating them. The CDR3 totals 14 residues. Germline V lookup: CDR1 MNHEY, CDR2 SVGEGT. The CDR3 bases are TGTGCCAGCAGTTACCGGGGTTCGGGCACTGAAGCTTTCTTT. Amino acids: CASSYRGSGTEAFF.

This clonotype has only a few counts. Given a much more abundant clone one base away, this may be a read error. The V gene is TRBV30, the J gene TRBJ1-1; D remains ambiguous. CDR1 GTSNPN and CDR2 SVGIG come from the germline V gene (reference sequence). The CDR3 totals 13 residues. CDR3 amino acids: CAWSDEGQVEACF. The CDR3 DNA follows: TGTGCCTGGAGTGACGAGGGCCAAGTTGAAGCTTGCTTT.

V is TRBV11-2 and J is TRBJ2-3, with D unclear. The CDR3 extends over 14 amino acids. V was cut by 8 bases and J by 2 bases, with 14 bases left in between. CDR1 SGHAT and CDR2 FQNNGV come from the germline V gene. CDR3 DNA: TGTGCCAGCCGCTCGCTTTTCCACACAGATACGCAGTATTTT. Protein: CASRSLFHTDTQYF.

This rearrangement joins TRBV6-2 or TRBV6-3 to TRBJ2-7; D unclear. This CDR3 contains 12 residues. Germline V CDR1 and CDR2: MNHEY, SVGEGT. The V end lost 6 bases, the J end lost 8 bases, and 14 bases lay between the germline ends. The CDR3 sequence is CASSDVGLQQYF. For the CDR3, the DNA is TGTGCCAGCAGCGATGTTGGGTTGCAGCAGTACTTC.

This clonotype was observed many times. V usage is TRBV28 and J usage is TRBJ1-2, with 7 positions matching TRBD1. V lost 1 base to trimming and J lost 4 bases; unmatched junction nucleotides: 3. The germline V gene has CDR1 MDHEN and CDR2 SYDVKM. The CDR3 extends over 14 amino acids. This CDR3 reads CASSLSGTAYGYTF. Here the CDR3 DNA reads TGTGCCAGCAGTTTATCTGGGACAGCCTATGGCTACACCTTC.

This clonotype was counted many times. The CDR3 is CASSLGGQGSYEQYF. Written as DNA, the CDR3 is TGCGCCAGCAGCTTGGGGGGACAGGGTTCCTACGAGCAGTACTTC. The rearrangement uses TRBV5-1 and TRBJ2-7; 9 bases map to TRBD1. The CDR3 consists of 15 residues. V trimming: 0 bases; J trimming: 1 base; junction bases outside the gene matches: 2. The germline CDR1 and CDR2 sequences are SGHRS and YFSETQ. The whole variable domain, filled in from reference TRBV5-1 and TRBJ2-7, reads KAGVTQTPRYLIKTRGQQVTLSCSPISGHRSVSWYQQTPGQGLQFLFEYFSETQRNKGNFPGRFSGRQFSNSRSEMNVSTLELGDSALYLCASSLGGQGSYEQYFGPGTRLTVT.